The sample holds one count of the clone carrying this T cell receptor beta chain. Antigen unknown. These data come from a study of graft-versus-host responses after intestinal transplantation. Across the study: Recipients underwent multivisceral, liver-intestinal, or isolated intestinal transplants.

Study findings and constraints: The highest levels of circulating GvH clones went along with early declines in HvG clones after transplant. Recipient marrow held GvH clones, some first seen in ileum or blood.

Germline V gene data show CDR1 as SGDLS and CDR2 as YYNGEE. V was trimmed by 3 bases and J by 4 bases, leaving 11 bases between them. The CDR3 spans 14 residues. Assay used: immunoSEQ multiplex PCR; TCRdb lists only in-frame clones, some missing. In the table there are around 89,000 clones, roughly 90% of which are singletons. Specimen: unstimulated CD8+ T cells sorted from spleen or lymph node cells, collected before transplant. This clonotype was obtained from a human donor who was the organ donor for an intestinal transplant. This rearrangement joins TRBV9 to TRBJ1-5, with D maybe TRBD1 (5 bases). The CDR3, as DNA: TGTGCCAGCAGCGACGGACATCTGAATCAGCCCCAGCATTTT. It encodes CASSDGHLNQPQHF. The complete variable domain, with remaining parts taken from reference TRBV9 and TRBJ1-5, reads DSGVTQTPKHLITATGQRVTLRCSPRSGDLSVYWYQQSLDQGLQFLIQYYNGEERAKGNILERFSAQQFPDLHSELNLSSLELGDSALYFCASSDGHLNQPQHFGDGTRLSIL.